One sample yielded the 15 T cell receptor beta chains listed below, sequenced in a study of blood T cells in healthy people across ages. PCR was performed a second time for about 6 to 11 cycles using a sample-barcoded 5' primer and a J-beta primer mix. TCRdb analysed the 5' RACE reads with MiXCR anew, one entry per CDR3 protein. This sample has 450,000 to 650,000 distinct CDR3 sequences, with around 24% found just once. This sample was also put to use in a study of T cells of mothers and their children.

The source material was blood. These receptors came from a boy aged 10-17 years in good health.

The table lists this clonotype with a few counts. The rearrangement uses TRBV20-1 and TRBJ1-4; D not certain. The germline V gene has CDR1 DFQATT and CDR2 SNEGSKA (reference sequence). The CDR3 runs 15 residues. V lost 1 base and J lost 0, with 9 bases in between. CDR3 DNA sequence: TGCAGTGCTAGAGGACGGTTTGCAACTAATGAAAAACTGTTTTTT. Translation gives CSARGRFATNEKLFF.

This clonotype was seen a handful of times. This chain links TRBV7-9 with TRBJ1-1; D is perhaps TRBD1 (5 bases). The CDR3 spans 12 residues. Germline CDR1 SEHNR, CDR2 FQNEAQ (reference sequence). V lost 6 bases, J lost 4 bases, and 9 bases lay in between. CDR3 nucleotides: TGTGCCAGCAGTAGGCAGGGCACTGAAGCTTTCTTT. Protein sequence: CASSRQGTEAFF.

This clonotype was seen only a few times. The V and J genes are TRBV6-5 and TRBJ2-1; 7 bases align to TRBD2. This CDR3 has 15 amino acids. V trimming: 0 bases; J trimming: 6 bases; junction bases outside the gene matches: 5. CDR1 is MNHEY and CDR2 is SVGAGI in the germline V gene. The CDR3 protein is CASSYSELATNEQFF. The CDR3 DNA reads as TGTGCCAGCAGTTACTCGGAACTAGCGACCAATGAGCAGTTCTTC.

In this sample, this clonotype turned up a few times. This chain joins TRBV29-1 and TRBJ2-7; maybe TRBD2 (6 bases). V lost 4 bases, J lost 6 bases, and 13 bases lay in between. The germline CDR1 and CDR2 sequences are SQVTM and ANQGSEA. This CDR3 contains 12 residues. CDR3 sequence (DNA): TGCAGCGTTGTTGGGGCCGGGGGCGAGCAGTACTTC. Translated, it gives CSVVGAGGEQYF.

The V gene is TRBV7-8, the J gene TRBJ2-1, with D possibly TRBD1 on 6 matching bases. The CDR3 totals 15 residues. V lost 1 base and J lost 0, with 7 bases in between. The germline V gene encodes CDR1 SGHVS and CDR2 FQNEAQ. The CDR3 protein is CASSLDRVSYNEQFF. In DNA, the CDR3 is TGTGCCAGCAGCTTAGACAGGGTCTCCTACAATGAGCAGTTCTTC.

The chain employs TRBV7-9 and TRBJ2-2; 9 bases line up with TRBD1. From germline, CDR1 is SEHNR and CDR2 FQNEAQ (reference sequence). Trimming removed 8 bases from V and 6 bases from J; junction bases left unmatched: 10. The CDR3 runs to 15 residues. This CDR3 is CASSRRDRAAGELFF. CDR3 nucleotides: TGTGCCAGCTCCCGGAGGGACAGGGCGGCCGGGGAGCTGTTTTTT. Together with reference TRBV7-9 and TRBJ2-2, the CDR3 gives the full variable domain: DTGVSQNPRHKITKRGQNVTFRCDPISEHNRLYWYRQTLGQGPEFLTYFQNEAQLEKSRLLSDRFSAERPKGSFSTLEIQRTEQGDSAMYLCASSRRDRAAGELFFGEGSRLTVL.

This clonotype was seen more than once but under ten times. At one end, the junction sequence differs from germline, possibly due to a read error. The chain links TRBV6-5 to TRBJ2-7; either TRBD1 or TRBD2 may fit D (5 bases each). The DNA end is more similar to TRBJ2-1, so the J call may be wrong. There are 16 residues in the CDR3. In germline, CDR1 is MNHEY, CDR2 SVGAGI. CDR3 DNA: TGTGCCGGCAGTTCACCCCGGGGCAGGTTAGCCAATGAGCAGTTCTTC. Its translation is CAGSSPRGRLANEQFF.

The chain is built from TRBV19 and TRBJ1-1; the D is unclear. Germline lookup yields CDR1 LNHDA and CDR2 SQIVND (reference sequence). V lost 2 bases and J lost 2, with 12 bases in between. This CDR3 comprises 15 residues. CDR3 amino acids: CASSINPGVNTEAFF. The CDR3 coding sequence is TGTGCCAGTAGTATAAATCCAGGCGTAAACACTGAAGCTTTCTTT.

The chain joins TRBV20-1 to TRBJ1-2; D call uncertain. This CDR3 has 9 amino acids. Germline CDR1 is DFQATT and CDR2 is SNEGSKA (reference sequence). The V and J ends lost 0 bases and 13 bases respectively, with 6 bases between them. The CDR3 spells CSARDFPTF. Written as DNA, the CDR3 is TGCAGTGCTAGAGATTTCCCCACCTTC.

This clonotype was picked up a small number of times. The genes are TRBV20-1 and TRBJ2-7; 12 bases fit TRBD2. J was trimmed by 2 bases and V by 5 bases; bases with no gene match: 7. The V gene's germline CDR1 is DFQATT and CDR2 SNEGSKA (reference sequence). This CDR3 contains 15 residues. CDR3 amino acids: CSAFLAGGTAYEQYF. CDR3 DNA sequence: TGCAGTGCTTTCCTAGCGGGAGGGACGGCCTACGAGCAGTACTTC.

This clonotype was recorded many times. V is TRBV7-2 and J is TRBJ1-3; the match to TRBD1 covers 10 bases. The CDR3 contains 15 residues. The germline V gene encodes CDR1 SGHTA and CDR2 FQGNSA. The V gene end was trimmed by 4 bases and the J gene end by 2 bases; junction bases not matched to a gene: 2. This CDR3 reads CASSYDRGPGNTIYF. The CDR3, as DNA: TGTGCCAGCAGCTACGACAGGGGGCCTGGAAACACCATATATTTT.

This clonotype was seen only a few times. The chain carries TRBV20-1 and TRBJ2-5; the D gene is possibly TRBD1 (5 bases). The DNA end lines up better with TRBJ2-1; the J call may be wrong. CDR1 and CDR2 from the germline V gene are DFQATT and SNEGSKA (reference sequence). The CDR3 covers 14 residues. The CDR3 region is CSASNQGPLNEQFF. The DNA for the CDR3 is TGCAGTGCTAGTAATCAGGGCCCCCTTAATGAGCAGTTCTTC.

CDR3 bases: TGTGCCAGCAGTTATCCGCAGCCGGCGCAGTATTTT. This encodes CASSYPQPAQYF. This chain uses TRBV6-2 or TRBV6-3 with TRBJ2-3; D is undetermined. CDR3 length: 12 amino acids. The V and J ends lost 3 bases and 10 bases respectively, with 11 bases between them. The germline gives CDR1 MNHEY, CDR2 SVGEGT.

The CDR3 DNA sequence: TGTGCCAGCAGGCCCCGGGGGGCGTACCAAGAGACCCAGTACTTC. Protein product: CASRPRGAYQETQYF. This chain links TRBV27 with TRBJ2-5, with D maybe TRBD2 (7 bases). This CDR3 spans 15 amino acids. Germline assignment: CDR1 MNHEY and CDR2 SMNVEV (reference sequence). The V and J ends lost 6 bases and 0 bases respectively, with 14 bases between them.

The chain couples TRBV24-1 to TRBJ2-3; maybe TRBD2 (6 bases). V lost 10 bases and J lost 2, with 9 bases in between. Germline V gives CDR1 KGHDR, CDR2 SFDVKD. The CDR3 spans 12 residues. The CDR3, as DNA: TGTGCCACTAGGGGACTCACAGATACGCAGTATTTT. This encodes CATRGLTDTQYF.